A selection of T cell receptor beta chains follows, all from one sample in a study of blood T cell repertoires in COVID-19. TCRdb's copy holds only in-frame clones and misses some; the assay was immunoSEQ multiplex PCR. The data contain around 300,000 clones, about nine tenths of them singletons. Material: PBMCs or T cells enriched from blood (not recorded which). The receptors were sampled from a woman between 35 and 50 years old who had recovered from COVID-19. CDR3s include the opening cysteine and the closing phenylalanine or tryptophan. A D gene is named only where the DNA matches it firmly. The size of a clone is reported for some rows only, either as once, few or many, or as a class for expanded clones.

clone size	D gene	V gene	CDR3 length	J gene	CDR3 protein	CDR3 DNA
.	TRBD1	TRBV6-5	14	TRBJ1-1	CASSYGTGRTEAFF	TGTGCCAGCAGTTACGGGACAGGGAGGACTGAAGCTTTCTTT
.	TRBD2	TRBV25-1	16	TRBJ2-3	CASSEYLAGRTDTQYF	TGTGCCAGCAGTGAATATCTAGCGGGGCGCACAGATACGCAGTATTTT
.	.	TRBV6-8	19	TRBJ2-1	CASSYSQTPGQGREGEQFF	TGTGCCAGCAGTTACTCGCAGACCCCGGGACAGGGCCGGGAGGGTGAGCAGTTCTTC
.	.	TRBV5-1	18	TRBJ1-1	CASSSQGLGRQMNTEAFF	TGCGCCAGCAGCTCGCAGGGGCTAGGGAGACAAATGAACACTGAAGCTTTCTTT
once	.	TRBV9	14	TRBJ1-4	CASSQGMGNEKLFF	TGTGCCAGCAGTCAGGGGATGGGTAATGAAAAACTGTTTTTT
.	TRBD2	TRBV5-1	14	TRBJ2-4	CASSFGTSGNIQYF	TGCGCCAGCAGCTTCGGGACTAGCGGGAACATTCAGTACTTC
.	TRBD1	TRBV27	15	TRBJ1-4	CASSFLGTGDEKLFF	TGTGCCAGCAGTTTCTTAGGGACAGGGGATGAAAAACTGTTTTTT
.	.	TRBV3-1/TRBV3-2	11	TRBJ1-2	CASSRGGGYTF	TGTGCCAGCAGCCGGGGCGGTGGCTACACCTTC
.	TRBD1	TRBV5-8	14	TRBJ2-4	CASSQGQRKGDQYF	TGTGCCAGCAGCCAGGGACAGCGGAAGGGCGATCAGTACTTC
.	.	TRBV2	13	TRBJ1-2	CASSVDSNYGYTF	TGTGCCAGCAGCGTAGACAGTAACTATGGCTACACCTTC
once	TRBD1	TRBV2	13	TRBJ1-1	CASRGTGLTEAFF	TGTGCCAGCAGGGGGACAGGCCTCACTGAAGCTTTCTTT
.	.	TRBV6-5	15	TRBJ1-2	CASSGLGGAGYGYTF	TGTGCCAGCAGCGGACTTGGGGGCGCGGGCTATGGCTACACCTTC
.	TRBD1	TRBV29-1	15	TRBJ1-3	CSARTGATSGNTIYF	TGCAGCGCCCGGACAGGGGCGACCTCTGGAAACACCATATATTTT
.	.	TRBV2	14	TRBJ1-5	CASSERTLYQPQHF	TGTGCCAGCAGTGAACGGACATTGTATCAGCCCCAGCATTTT
.	TRBD2	TRBV10-1	15	TRBJ2-2	CASSDLGTSRGELFF	TGCGCCAGCAGTGATTTAGGGACTAGCCGCGGGGAGCTGTTTTTT
.	.	TRBV5-1	17	TRBJ1-2	CASSSVSTGYRVYGYTF	TGCGCCAGCAGCTCCGTCTCGACCGGATACAGAGTCTATGGCTACACCTTC
.	.	TRBV7-3	16	TRBJ2-1	CASSLSGTLTYNEQFF	TGTGCCAGCAGCTTATCTGGGACACTAACCTACAATGAGCAGTTCTTC
.	.	TRBV7-9	14	TRBJ1-2	CASSPSWQGEGYTF	TGTGCCAGCAGCCCTTCCTGGCAGGGTGAAGGCTACACCTTC
.	.	TRBV29-1	13	TRBJ2-7	CSVERAGRNEQYF	TGCAGCGTTGAAAGGGCAGGGCGGAACGAGCAGTACTTC
.	.	TRBV4-2	14	TRBJ2-5	CASSQSPSQETQYF	TGTGCCAGCAGCCAATCCCCCTCCCAAGAGACCCAGTACTTC
.	.	TRBV12-3/TRBV12-4	13	TRBJ1-1	CASSRRGGTEAFF	TGTGCCAGCAGTAGGAGGGGGGGGACTGAAGCTTTCTTT
.	TRBD1	TRBV5-1	14	TRBJ1-1	CASSQNRGLTEAFF	TGCGCCAGCAGCCAAAACAGGGGGCTCACTGAAGCTTTCTTT
.	.	TRBV7-3	14	TRBJ1-1	CASSLMAGVGEAFF	TGTGCCAGCAGCTTAATGGCAGGGGTGGGTGAAGCTTTCTTT
.	.	TRBV3-1/TRBV3-2	15	TRBJ1-5	CASSQGTFSNQPQHF	TGTGCCAGCAGCCAGGGGACATTTAGCAATCAGCCCCAGCATTTT
.	.	TRBV4-1	12	TRBJ1-2	CASSQDLRGYTF	TGCGCCAGCAGCCAAGATTTGAGGGGCTACACCTTC
.	TRBD1	TRBV7-8	13	TRBJ1-1	CASRRQGGTEAFF	TGTGCCAGCAGGAGACAGGGCGGCACTGAAGCTTTCTTT
few	TRBD1	TRBV6-2/TRBV6-3	15	TRBJ2-3	CASSDRTGGTDTQYF	TGTGCCAGCAGTGATAGGACAGGAGGCACAGATACGCAGTATTTT
.	.	TRBV2	15	TRBJ1-2	CASSQPGSAISGYTF	TGTGCCAGCAGCCAACCAGGGTCGGCGATATCTGGCTACACCTTC
.	TRBD2	TRBV19	15	TRBJ2-7	CASSSRTGGTYEQYF	TGTGCCAGTAGTTCCCGGACGGGGGGGACGTACGAGCAGTACTTC
.	.	TRBV5-5	12	TRBJ2-7	CASSSQGYEQYF	TGTGCCAGCAGCTCCCAGGGATACGAGCAGTACTTC
.	.	TRBV2	13	TRBJ1-3	CASSVLPGNTIYF	TGTGCCAGCAGCGTTCTCCCCGGAAACACCATATATTTT
once	TRBD1	TRBV6-5	14	TRBJ2-1	CATAGTGGSIEQFF	TGTGCCACCGCCGGGACAGGGGGATCGATAGAGCAGTTCTTC
.	.	TRBV4-1	14	TRBJ1-2	CASSQVGGPVGYTF	TGCGCCAGCAGCCAAGTGGGGGGGCCGGTCGGCTACACCTTC
.	TRBD2	TRBV7-3	16	TRBJ2-3	CASSLGLAGVSDTQYF	TGTGCCAGCAGCTTGGGACTAGCGGGAGTATCGGATACGCAGTATTTT
once	.	TRBV5-1	14	TRBJ1-2	CASSLEPPNYGYTF	TGCGCCAGCAGCTTGGAGCCGCCTAACTATGGCTACACCTTC
few	TRBD1	TRBV5-5	16	TRBJ1-2	CASSPLPGTGGDGYTF	TGTGCCAGCAGCCCATTACCAGGGACAGGGGGAGATGGCTACACCTTC
.	.	TRBV7-8	17	TRBJ2-1	CASSLSPAVGSYNEQFF	TGTGCCAGCAGCTTAAGTCCCGCGGTTGGGTCCTACAATGAGCAGTTCTTC
.	TRBD1	TRBV19	17	TRBJ1-2	CASTPGDSQPPPYGYTF	TGTGCCAGTACCCCCGGGGACAGCCAACCCCCACCCTATGGCTACACCTTC
.	.	TRBV27	17	TRBJ2-3	CASSPSGQGFSTDTQYF	TGTGCCAGCAGTCCCTCCGGGCAGGGCTTTAGCACAGATACGCAGTATTTT
.	TRBD1	TRBV18	16	TRBJ2-5	CASSPQGTGGLETQYF	TGTGCCAGCTCACCACAGGGGACAGGGGGCTTGGAGACCCAGTACTTC
.	TRBD1	TRBV4-1	19	TRBJ1-3	CASSPHPGQPMYSGNTIYF	TGCGCCAGCAGCCCCCACCCGGGACAGCCTATGTACTCTGGAAACACCATATATTTT